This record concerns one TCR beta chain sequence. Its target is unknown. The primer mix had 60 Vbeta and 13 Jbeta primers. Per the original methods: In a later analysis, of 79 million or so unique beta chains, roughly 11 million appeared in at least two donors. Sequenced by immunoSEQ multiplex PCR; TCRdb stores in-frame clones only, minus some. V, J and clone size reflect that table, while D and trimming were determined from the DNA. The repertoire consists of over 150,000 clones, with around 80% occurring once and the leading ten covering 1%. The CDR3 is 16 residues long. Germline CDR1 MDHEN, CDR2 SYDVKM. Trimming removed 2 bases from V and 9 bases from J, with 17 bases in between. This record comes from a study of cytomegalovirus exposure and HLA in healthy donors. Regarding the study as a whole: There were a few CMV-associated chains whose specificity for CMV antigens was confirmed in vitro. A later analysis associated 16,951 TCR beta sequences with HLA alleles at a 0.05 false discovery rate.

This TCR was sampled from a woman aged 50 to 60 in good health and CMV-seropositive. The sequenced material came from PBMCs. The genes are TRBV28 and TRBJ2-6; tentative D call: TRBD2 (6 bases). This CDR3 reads CASSLTHPGLYNVLTF. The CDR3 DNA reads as TGTGCCAGCAGTTTAACTCACCCGGGACTCTACAACGTCCTGACTTTC.